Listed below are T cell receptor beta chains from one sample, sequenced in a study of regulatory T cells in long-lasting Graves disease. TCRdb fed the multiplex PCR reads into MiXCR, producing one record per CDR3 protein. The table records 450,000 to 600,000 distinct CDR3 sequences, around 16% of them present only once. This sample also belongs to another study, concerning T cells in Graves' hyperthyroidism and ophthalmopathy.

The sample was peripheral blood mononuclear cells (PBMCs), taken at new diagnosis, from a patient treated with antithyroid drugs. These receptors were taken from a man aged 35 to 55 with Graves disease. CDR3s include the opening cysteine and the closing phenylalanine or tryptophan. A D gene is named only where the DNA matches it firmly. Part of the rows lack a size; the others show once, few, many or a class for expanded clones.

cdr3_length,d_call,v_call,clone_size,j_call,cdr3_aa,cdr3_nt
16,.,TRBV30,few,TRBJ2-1,CAWRPGGPSSYNEQFF,TGTGCCTGGAGACCAGGGGGGCCTAGCTCCTACAATGAGCAGTTCTTC
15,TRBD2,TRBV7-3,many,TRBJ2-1,CASSRSGVSYNEQFF,TGTGCCAGCAGCCGCAGCGGGGTCTCCTACAATGAGCAGTTCTTC
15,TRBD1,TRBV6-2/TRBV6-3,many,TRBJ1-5,CASREQGRRGQPQHF,TGTGCCAGCAGGGAACAGGGGCGGAGGGGTCAGCCCCAGCATTTT
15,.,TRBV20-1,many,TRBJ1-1,CSANVGVGMNTEAFF,TGCAGTGCTAACGTAGGGGTTGGGATGAACACTGAAGCTTTCTTT
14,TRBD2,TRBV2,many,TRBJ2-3,CASSTSGGGDTQYF,TGTGCCAGCAGCACTAGCGGTGGGGGAGATACGCAGTATTTT
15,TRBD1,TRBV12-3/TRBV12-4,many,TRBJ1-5,CASSSQGSGNQPQHF,TGTGCCAGCAGCTCACAGGGGTCGGGAAATCAGCCCCAGCATTTT
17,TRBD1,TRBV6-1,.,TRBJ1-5,CASSELQGRGSNQPQHF,TGTGCCAGCAGTGAACTACAGGGGAGAGGCAGCAATCAGCCCCAGCATTTT
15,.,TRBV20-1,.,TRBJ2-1,CSARAFGGSYNEQFF,TGCAGTGCTAGAGCTTTCGGGGGCTCCTACAATGAGCAGTTCTTC
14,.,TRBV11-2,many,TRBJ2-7,CASSLARLHYEQYF,TGTGCCAGCAGCTTAGCCCGTCTCCATTACGAGCAGTACTTC
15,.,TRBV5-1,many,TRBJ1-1,CASSFQQGVRTEAFF,TGCGCCAGCAGCTTTCAACAGGGAGTTCGCACTGAAGCTTTCTTT
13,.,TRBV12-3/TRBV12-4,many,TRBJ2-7,CASSPSTGGEQYF,TGTGCCAGCAGTCCCTCGACAGGCGGGGAGCAGTACTTC
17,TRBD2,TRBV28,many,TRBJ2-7,CASSPGTSGNFAYEQYF,TGTGCCAGCAGTCCGGGGACTAGCGGGAATTTTGCCTACGAGCAGTACTTC
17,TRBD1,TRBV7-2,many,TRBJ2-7,CASSSKVRTGSRNEQYF,TGTGCCAGCAGCTCGAAAGTCCGGACAGGGAGTCGCAACGAGCAGTACTTC
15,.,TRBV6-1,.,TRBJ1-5,CASRPGGVSNQPQHF,TGTGCCAGCAGGCCCGGAGGGGTGAGCAATCAGCCCCAGCATTTT
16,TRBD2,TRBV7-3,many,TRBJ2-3,CASSFRLAVHTDTQYF,TGTGCCAGCAGCTTTCGGCTAGCGGTTCACACAGATACGCAGTATTTT
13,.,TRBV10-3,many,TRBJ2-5,CAAGPGSQETQYF,TGTGCCGCCGGACCCGGGAGCCAAGAGACCCAGTACTTC
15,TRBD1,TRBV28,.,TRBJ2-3,CASSVPGQGADTQYF,TGTGCCAGCAGTGTACCGGGACAGGGGGCAGATACGCAGTATTTT
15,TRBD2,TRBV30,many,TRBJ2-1,CAWSVGAGGYNEQFF,TGTGCCTGGAGTGTAGGAGCGGGAGGGTACAATGAGCAGTTCTTC
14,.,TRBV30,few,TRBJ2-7,CAWGWAGSSYEQYF,TGTGCCTGGGGTTGGGCCGGGAGCTCCTACGAGCAGTACTTC
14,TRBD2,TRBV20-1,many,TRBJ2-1,CSARTSGRWVEQFF,TGCAGTGCAAGGACTAGCGGGAGGTGGGTTGAGCAGTTCTTC
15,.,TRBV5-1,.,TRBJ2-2,CASSSLGRNTGELFF,TGCGCCAGCAGCTCCCTCGGTCGGAACACCGGGGAGCTGTTTTTT
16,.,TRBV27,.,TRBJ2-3,CASSLPDSGGTDTQYF,TGTGCCAGCAGTTTACCCGACAGCGGCGGCACAGATACGCAGTATTTT
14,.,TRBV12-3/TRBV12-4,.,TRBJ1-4,CASSFDLASEKLFF,TGTGCCAGCAGTTTCGATCTGGCTTCGGAAAAACTGTTTTTT
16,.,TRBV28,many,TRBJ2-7,CASSRFGLLSKHEQYF,TGTGCCAGCAGCCGATTCGGACTTCTCAGCAAACACGAGCAGTACTTC
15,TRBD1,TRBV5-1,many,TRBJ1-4,CASSSTGVANEKLFF,TGCGCCAGCAGCAGTACAGGGGTGGCTAATGAAAAACTGTTTTTT
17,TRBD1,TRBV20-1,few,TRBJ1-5,CSARYLDRGHSNQPQHF,TGCAGTGCTAGATATTTGGACAGGGGGCACAGCAATCAGCCCCAGCATTTT
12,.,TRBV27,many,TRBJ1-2,CASSPGTGSYTF,TGTGCCAGCAGTCCCGGGACCGGCAGCTACACCTTC
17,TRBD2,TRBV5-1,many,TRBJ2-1,CASSRGDRKLAGVHQFF,TGCGCCAGCAGCCGGGGGGACCGAAAACTAGCGGGAGTTCATCAGTTCTTC
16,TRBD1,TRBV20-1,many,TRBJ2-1,CSAREGGTGGYNEQFF,TGCAGTGCTAGAGAGGGCGGGACAGGGGGCTACAATGAGCAGTTCTTC
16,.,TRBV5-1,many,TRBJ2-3,CASSLTAGTQTDTQYF,TGCGCCAGCAGCTTAACGGCGGGAACCCAGACAGATACGCAGTATTTT
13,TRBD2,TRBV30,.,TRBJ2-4,CAWSLDGGGIQYF,TGTGCCTGGAGTCTGGACGGGGGGGGCATTCAGTACTTC
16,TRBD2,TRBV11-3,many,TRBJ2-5,CASSSSLAGDGETQYF,TGTGCCAGCAGCTCCTCCTTAGCGGGGGACGGAGAGACCCAGTACTTC
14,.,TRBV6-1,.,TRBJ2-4,CASRTGPAKNIQYF,TGTGCCAGCAGAACAGGCCCAGCCAAAAACATTCAGTACTTC
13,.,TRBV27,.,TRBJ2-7,CASRYRLLDEQYF,TGTGCCAGCAGATACAGGTTGTTGGACGAGCAGTACTTC
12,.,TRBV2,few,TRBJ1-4,CASSDPKNKLFF,TGTGCCAGCAGTGATCCCAAAAATAAACTGTTTTTT
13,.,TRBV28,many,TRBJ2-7,CATIPLPGFEQYF,TGTGCCACTATACCTTTGCCGGGATTCGAGCAGTACTTC
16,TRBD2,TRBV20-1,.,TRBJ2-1,CSARRYRTSGYNEQFF,TGCAGTGCTAGGCGGTATCGGACTAGCGGCTACAATGAGCAGTTCTTC
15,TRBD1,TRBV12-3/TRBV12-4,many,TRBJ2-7,CASGHSWTGGYEQYF,TGTGCCAGTGGACATTCCTGGACAGGGGGCTACGAGCAGTACTTC
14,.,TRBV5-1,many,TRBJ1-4,CASSLGTANEKLFF,TGCGCCAGCAGCTTGGGGACAGCTAATGAAAAACTGTTTTTT
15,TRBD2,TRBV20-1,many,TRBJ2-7,CSARDWGTSDYEQYF,TGCAGTGCTAGAGATTGGGGGACTAGCGACTACGAGCAGTACTTC
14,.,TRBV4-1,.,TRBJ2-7,CASSQPDKPYEQYF,TGCGCCAGCAGCCAACCCGACAAGCCCTACGAGCAGTACTTC
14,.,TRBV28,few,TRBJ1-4,CASSLSRGDEKLFF,TGTGCCAGCAGTTTATCCAGGGGAGATGAAAAACTGTTTTTT